This T cell receptor beta chain was recovered during a study of T-cell memory formation after mild COVID-19. A word on this clonotype: The antigen is not known.

V shed 7 bases and J 5 bases; nucleotides not matched to a gene: 10. Germline assignment: CDR1 MGHRA and CDR2 YSYEKL. The CDR3 runs to 15 residues. TCRdb processed the 5' RACE reads anew with MiXCR; each CDR3 protein has one entry. The data show hundreds of thousands of distinct CDR3 sequences, 13% to 15% seen once. Study-level results: The authors did not confirm SARS-CoV-2 specificity of second-wave clones peaking day 37.

The chain employs TRBV4-1 and TRBJ2-5; 10 bases align to TRBD2. The sequence was collected from a young man who had mild COVID-19 (a few samples of this study predate the infection). Cell type and time point are not known. Sequences were obtained from PBMCs or a T cell subset sorted from them (not recorded which). The CDR3 bases are TGCGCCAGCACTAACAGCGGGGGGGCCGGGGAGACCCAGTACTTC. The encoded protein is CASTNSGGAGETQYF.